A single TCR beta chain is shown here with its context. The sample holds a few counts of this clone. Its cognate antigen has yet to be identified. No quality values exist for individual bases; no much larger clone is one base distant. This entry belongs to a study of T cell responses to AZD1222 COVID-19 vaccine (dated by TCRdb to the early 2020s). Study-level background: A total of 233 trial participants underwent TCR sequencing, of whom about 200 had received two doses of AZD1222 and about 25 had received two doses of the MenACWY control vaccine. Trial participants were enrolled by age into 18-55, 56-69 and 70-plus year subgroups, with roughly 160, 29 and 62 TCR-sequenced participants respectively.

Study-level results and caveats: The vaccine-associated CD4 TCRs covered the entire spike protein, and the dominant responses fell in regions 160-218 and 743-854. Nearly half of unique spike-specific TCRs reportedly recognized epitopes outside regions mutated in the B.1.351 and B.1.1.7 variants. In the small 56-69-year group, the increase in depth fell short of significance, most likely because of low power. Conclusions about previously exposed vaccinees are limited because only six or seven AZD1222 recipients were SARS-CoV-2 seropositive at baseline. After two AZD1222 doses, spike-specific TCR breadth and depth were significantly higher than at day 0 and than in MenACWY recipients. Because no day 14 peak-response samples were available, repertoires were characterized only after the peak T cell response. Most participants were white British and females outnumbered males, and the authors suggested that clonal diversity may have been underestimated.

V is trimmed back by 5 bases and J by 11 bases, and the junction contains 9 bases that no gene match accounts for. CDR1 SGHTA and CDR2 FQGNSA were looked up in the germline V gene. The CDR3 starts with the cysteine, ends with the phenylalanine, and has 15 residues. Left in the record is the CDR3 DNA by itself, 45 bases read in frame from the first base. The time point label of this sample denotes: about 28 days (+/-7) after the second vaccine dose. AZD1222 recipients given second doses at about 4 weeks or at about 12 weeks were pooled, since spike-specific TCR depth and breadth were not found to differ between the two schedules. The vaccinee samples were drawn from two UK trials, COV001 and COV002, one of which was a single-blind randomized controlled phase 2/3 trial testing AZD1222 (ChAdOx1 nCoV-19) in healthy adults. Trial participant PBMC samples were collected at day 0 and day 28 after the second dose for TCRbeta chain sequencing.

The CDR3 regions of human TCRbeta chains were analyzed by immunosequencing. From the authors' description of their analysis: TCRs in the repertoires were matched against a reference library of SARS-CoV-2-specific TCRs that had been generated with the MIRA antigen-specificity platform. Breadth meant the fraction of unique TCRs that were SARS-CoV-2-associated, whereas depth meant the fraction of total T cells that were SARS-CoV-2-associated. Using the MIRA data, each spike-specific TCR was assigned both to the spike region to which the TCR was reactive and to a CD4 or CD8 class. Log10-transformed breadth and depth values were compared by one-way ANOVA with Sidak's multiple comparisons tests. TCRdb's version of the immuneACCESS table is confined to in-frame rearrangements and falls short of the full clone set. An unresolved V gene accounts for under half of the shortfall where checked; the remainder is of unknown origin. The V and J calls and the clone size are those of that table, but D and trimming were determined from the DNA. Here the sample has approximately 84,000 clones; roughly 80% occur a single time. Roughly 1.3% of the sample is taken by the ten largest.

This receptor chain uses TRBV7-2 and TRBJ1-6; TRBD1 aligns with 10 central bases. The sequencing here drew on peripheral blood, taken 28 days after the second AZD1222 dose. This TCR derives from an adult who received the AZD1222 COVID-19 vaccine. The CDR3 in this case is CASSLDRGPRAPLHF. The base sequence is TGTGCCAGCAGCCTCGACAGGGGGCCCAGAGCACCCCTCCACTTT.